This TCR beta chain was recorded in a study of early T cells in non-severe SARS-CoV-2 infection. The CDR3 sequence is 13 residues long. In TCRdb, the 5' RACE reads were re-called with MiXCR into one record per CDR3 protein. The data contain 30,000 or so distinct CDR3 sequences, about 7% of them singletons. The V call is TRBV12-2, the J call TRBJ1-4; TRBD1 is the table's D call and was not checked against the DNA. TRBV12-2 is designated a pseudogene. Source material: whole blood. The clonotype was recovered from an adult who was a healthcare worker with PCR-confirmed SARS-CoV-2 infection or an uninfected control (not recorded which). CDR3 nucleotide sequence: TGTGCAAGTCGCTTGCCAGCCCCGGTAAAACTGTTTTTT. Translation gives CASRLPAPVKLFF.